One and the same sample provided the 15 T cell receptor beta chains below, sequenced in a study of cytotoxic CD8 clonotypes in ibrutinib-treated CLL. Profiled with immunoSEQ multiplex PCR; TCRdb holds only in-frame clones, not every one. The sample lists under 300,000 clones, 60% to 75% occurring once. Sequencing was performed on PBMCs, taken after 24 months of ibrutinib treatment. The source is a human donor with chronic lymphocytic leukemia.

This clone occurred once. This chain joins TRBV9 and TRBJ2-2, with D uncertain. This CDR3 has 12 residues. Deletions cut 3 bases from V and 7 bases from J, with 7 bases between. Germline assignment: CDR1 SGDLS and CDR2 YYNGEE. In DNA form, the CDR3 reads TGTGCCAGCAGCGAGGGTTTCGGGGAGCTGTTTTTT. It is translated as CASSEGFGELFF. The full variable domain, in which reference TRBV9 and TRBJ2-2 provide the parts outside the CDR3, is DSGVTQTPKHLITATGQRVTLRCSPRSGDLSVYWYQQSLDQGLQFLIQYYNGEERAKGNILERFSAQQFPDLHSELNLSSLELGDSALYFCASSEGFGELFFGEGSRLTVL.

The chain joins TRBV27 to TRBJ2-7; a possible D gene is TRBD2 (5 bases). Germline V gene sequence: CDR1 MNHEY, CDR2 SMNVEV (reference sequence). Trimming removed 4 bases from V and 3 bases from J, with 10 bases in between. This CDR3 is 13 amino acids long. CDR3 protein: CASSYGLGYEQYF. The CDR3 nucleotides read TGTGCCAGCAGTTACGGACTTGGCTACGAGCAGTACTTC.

V usage is TRBV9 and J usage is TRBJ1-5; D uncertain. The germline CDR1 and CDR2 sequences are SGDLS and YYNGEE. Deletions cut 0 bases from V and 5 bases from J, with 15 bases between. The CDR3 is 16 amino acids. CDR3 region: CASSVEDSGGDQPQHF. In DNA form, the CDR3 reads TGTGCCAGCAGCGTAGAGGACTCCGGAGGCGATCAGCCCCAGCATTTT.

This chain joins TRBV19 and TRBJ1-3; tentatively, D is TRBD1 (6 bases). V dropped 7 bases and J dropped 1 base, with 11 bases sitting between them. This CDR3 region has 14 residues. CDR1 and CDR2 from the germline V gene are LNHDA and SQIVND (reference sequence). CDR3 amino acids: CASIQGTSGNTIYF. CDR3 nucleotides: TGTGCCAGTATCCAGGGGACATCTGGAAACACCATATATTTT.

In this sample, this clone turned up a few times. The chain employs TRBV4-3 and TRBJ1-2; TRBD1 matches at 7 bases. The CDR3 is made up of 14 amino acids. The germline gives CDR1 LGHNA, CDR2 YSLEER. The V segment lost 4 bases and the J segment 4 bases; nucleotides outside the gene matches: 6. CDR3 protein: CASSRDREGYGYTF. The DNA of the CDR3 is TGCGCCAGCAGCCGTGACAGGGAAGGCTATGGCTACACCTTC.

The rearrangement uses TRBV20-1 and TRBJ1-1, with D uncertain. Germline loops: CDR1 DFQATT, CDR2 SNEGSKA (reference sequence). V was cut by 2 bases and J by 8 bases, with 6 bases left in between. There are 10 residues in the CDR3. The CDR3 is CSARRREAFF. CDR3 bases: TGCAGTGCTAGACGACGAGAAGCTTTCTTT.

V gene TRBV5-1 combines with J gene TRBJ2-6; a possible D gene is TRBD1 (5 bases). V was clipped by 4 bases and J by 1 base, with 15 bases between them. Germline loops: CDR1 SGHRS, CDR2 YFSETQ. This CDR3 contains 17 residues. CDR3 nucleotides: TGCGCCAGCAGCCCGCGACAGTCTAATTCTGGGGCCAACGTCCTGACTTTC. The encoded protein is CASSPRQSNSGANVLTF.

This rearrangement joins TRBV18 to TRBJ2-6; D gene unclear. CDR3 size: 15 residues. The V and J ends lost 2 bases and 0 bases respectively, with 5 bases between them. CDR1 is KGHSH, CDR2 LQKENI, per germline. The CDR3 bases are TGTGCCAGCTCACCAGCGGCCTCTGGGGCCAACGTCCTGACTTTC. Residues: CASSPAASGANVLTF.

V and J are TRBV4-2 and TRBJ1-5; the match to TRBD1 covers 10 bases. The trim removed 0 bases at V and 2 bases at J, leaving 1 base unmatched. The CDR3 loop spans 16 amino acids. Germline CDR1 is LGHNA and CDR2 is YNFKEQ. The CDR3 region is CASSQEGTGGNQPQHF. The DNA for the CDR3 is TGTGCCAGCAGCCAAGAGGGGACAGGGGGCAATCAGCCCCAGCATTTT.

The rearrangement joins TRBV18 to TRBJ1-1; 7 nucleotides match TRBD1. The trim removed 2 bases at V and 4 bases at J, leaving 10 bases unmatched. There are 16 residues in the CDR3. The germline gives CDR1 KGHSH, CDR2 LQKENI. CDR3: CASSPLYIGGITEAFF. The CDR3 region has the DNA TGTGCCAGCTCACCATTATATATAGGGGGCATCACTGAAGCTTTCTTT.

The chain has TRBV6-5 and TRBJ1-2; 9 positions match TRBD1. The J segment lost 5 bases and the V segment lost 6 bases, leaving 4 bases of the junction unmatched. This CDR3 is 13 amino acids long. Germline V gene sequence: CDR1 MNHEY, CDR2 SVGAGI. The CDR3 loop is CASRQDRGYGYTF. In DNA form, the CDR3 reads TGTGCCAGCAGACAAGACAGGGGGTATGGCTACACCTTC.

This clone was counted a few times. This chain uses TRBV28 with TRBJ2-7; 8 bases are shared with TRBD2. Germline V gives CDR1 MDHEN, CDR2 SYDVKM. With V trimmed by 2 bases and J by 6 bases, 6 bases remained unmatched. This CDR3 has 14 amino acids. This CDR3 is CASSLIGTRFEQYF. As DNA, the CDR3 is TGTGCCAGCAGTTTAATAGGGACTAGGTTCGAGCAGTACTTC.

CDR3: CASILRQNSNYGYTF. The CDR3 region has the DNA TGTGCCAGCATACTAAGACAGAATAGTAACTATGGCTACACCTTC. The chain is built from TRBV2 and TRBJ1-2, with a weak D call TRBD1 (5 bases). This CDR3 comprises 15 residues. V dropped 7 bases and J dropped 1 base, with 16 bases sitting between them. From germline, CDR1 is SNHLY and CDR2 FYNNEI.

The J gene is TRBJ2-7, the V gene TRBV4-3, with 11 bases that match TRBD2. The CDR3 runs to 16 residues. V was pared by 3 bases and J by 3 bases, with 7 bases of the junction left unmatched. The V gene's germline CDR1 is LGHNA and CDR2 YSLEER. The CDR3 sequence: CASSHGTGTSGYEQYF. For the CDR3, the DNA is TGCGCCAGCAGCCACGGGACCGGGACTAGCGGCTACGAGCAGTACTTC.

The chain links TRBV9 to TRBJ2-1; the D gene is possibly TRBD2 (7 bases). The CDR3 has 14 residues. Trimming removed 4 bases from V and 10 bases from J, with 18 bases in between. Germline V gene sequence: CDR1 SGDLS, CDR2 YYNGEE. The CDR3 protein is CASSPGGQGEEQFF. The CDR3 DNA sequence: TGTGCCAGCAGCCCGGGGGGCCAGGGAGAAGAGCAGTTCTTC. Combining the CDR3 with reference TRBV9 and TRBJ2-1 gives the whole variable domain DSGVTQTPKHLITATGQRVTLRCSPRSGDLSVYWYQQSLDQGLQFLIQYYNGEERAKGNILERFSAQQFPDLHSELNLSSLELGDSALYFCASSPGGQGEEQFFGPGTRLTVL.